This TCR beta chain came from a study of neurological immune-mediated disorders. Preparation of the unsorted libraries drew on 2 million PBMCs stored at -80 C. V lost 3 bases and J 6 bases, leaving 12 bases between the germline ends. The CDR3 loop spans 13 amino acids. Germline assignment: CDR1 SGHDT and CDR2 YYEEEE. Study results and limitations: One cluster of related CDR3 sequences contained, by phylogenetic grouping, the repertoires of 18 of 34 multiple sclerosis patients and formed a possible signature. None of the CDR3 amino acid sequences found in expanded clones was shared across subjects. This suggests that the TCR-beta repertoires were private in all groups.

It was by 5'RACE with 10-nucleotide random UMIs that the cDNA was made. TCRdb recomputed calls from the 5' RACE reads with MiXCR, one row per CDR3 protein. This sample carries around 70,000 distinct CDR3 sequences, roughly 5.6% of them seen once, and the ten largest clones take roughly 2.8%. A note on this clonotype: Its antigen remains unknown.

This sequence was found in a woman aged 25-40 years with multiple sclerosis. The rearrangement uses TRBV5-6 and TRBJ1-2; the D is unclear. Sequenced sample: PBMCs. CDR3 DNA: TGTGCCAGCAGCTCCAGAAAGGGAGATGGCTACACCTTC. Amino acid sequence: CASSSRKGDGYTF.